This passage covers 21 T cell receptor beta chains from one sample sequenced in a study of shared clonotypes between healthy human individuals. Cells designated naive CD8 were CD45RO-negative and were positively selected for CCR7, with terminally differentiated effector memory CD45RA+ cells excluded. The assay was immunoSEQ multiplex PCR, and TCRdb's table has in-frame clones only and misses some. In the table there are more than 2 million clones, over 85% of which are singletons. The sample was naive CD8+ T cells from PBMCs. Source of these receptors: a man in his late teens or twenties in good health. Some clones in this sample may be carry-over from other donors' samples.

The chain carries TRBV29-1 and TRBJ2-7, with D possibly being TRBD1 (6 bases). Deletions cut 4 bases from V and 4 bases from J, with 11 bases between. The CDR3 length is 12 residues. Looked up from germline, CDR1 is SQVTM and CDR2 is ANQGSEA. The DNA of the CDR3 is TGCAGCGTTGCGGGACAAGGGTACGAGCAGTACTTC. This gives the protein CSVAGQGYEQYF.

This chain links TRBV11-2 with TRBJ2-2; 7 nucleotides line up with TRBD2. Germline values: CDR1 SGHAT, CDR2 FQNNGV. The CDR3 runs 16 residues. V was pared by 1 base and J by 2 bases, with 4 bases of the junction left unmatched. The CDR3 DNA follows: TGTGCCAGCAGCTTAGGTGGCGGGAGAAACACCGGGGAGCTGTTTTTT. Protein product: CASSLGGGRNTGELFF.

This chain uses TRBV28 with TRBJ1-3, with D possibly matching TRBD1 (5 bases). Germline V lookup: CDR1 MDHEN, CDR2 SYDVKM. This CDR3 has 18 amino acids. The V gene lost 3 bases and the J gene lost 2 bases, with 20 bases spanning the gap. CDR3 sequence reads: CASSFPPYLEGAGNTIYF. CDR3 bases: TGTGCCAGCAGTTTCCCCCCTTACCTCGAAGGGGCTGGAAACACCATATATTTT.

The CDR3 loop is CASSQEFPGQGAWEAFF. The CDR3 DNA reads as TGCGCCAGCAGCCAAGAATTTCCGGGACAGGGGGCCTGGGAAGCTTTCTTT. This chain joins TRBV4-1 and TRBJ1-1; 12 bases line up with TRBD1. CDR3 length equals 17 residues. Germline loops: CDR1 MGHRA, CDR2 YSYEKL. J was trimmed by 8 bases and V by 0 bases; bases with no gene match: 10.

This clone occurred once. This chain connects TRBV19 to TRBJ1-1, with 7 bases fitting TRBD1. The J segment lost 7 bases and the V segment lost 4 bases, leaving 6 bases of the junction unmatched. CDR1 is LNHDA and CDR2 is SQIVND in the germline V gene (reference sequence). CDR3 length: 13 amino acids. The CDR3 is CASSTQGGLEAFF. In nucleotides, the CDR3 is TGTGCCAGTAGTACCCAGGGGGGCCTTGAAGCTTTCTTT. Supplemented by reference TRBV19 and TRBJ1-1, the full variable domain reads DGGITQSPKYLFRKEGQNVTLSCEQNLNHDAMYWYRQDPGQGLRLIYYSQIVNDFQKGDIAEGYSVSREKKESFPLTVTSAQKNPTAFYLCASSTQGGLEAFFGQGTRLTVV.

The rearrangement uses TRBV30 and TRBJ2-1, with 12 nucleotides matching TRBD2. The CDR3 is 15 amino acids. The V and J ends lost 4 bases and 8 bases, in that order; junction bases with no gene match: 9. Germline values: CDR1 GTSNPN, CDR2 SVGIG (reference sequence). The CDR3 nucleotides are TGTGCCTGGATTCGTCGACTAGCGGGAGACTATGAGCAGTTCTTC. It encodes CAWIRRLAGDYEQFF.

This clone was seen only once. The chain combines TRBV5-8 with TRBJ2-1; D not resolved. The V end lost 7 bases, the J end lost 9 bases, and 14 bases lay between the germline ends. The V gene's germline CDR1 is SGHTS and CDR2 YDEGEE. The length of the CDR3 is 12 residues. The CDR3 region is CASGSVTGEQFF. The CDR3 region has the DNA TGTGCCAGCGGAAGCGTTACGGGTGAGCAGTTCTTC.

The CDR3 nucleotides read TGTGCCAGCAGACGGGGACTAGCGGCCTCCTACGAGCAGTACTTC. Its protein is CASRRGLAASYEQYF. The genes are TRBV2 and TRBJ2-7, with 11 bases lining up with TRBD2. J lost 0 bases, V lost 6 bases, and 4 bases had no gene match. CDR1 and CDR2 (germline): SNHLY, FYNNEI. The CDR3 runs to 15 residues.

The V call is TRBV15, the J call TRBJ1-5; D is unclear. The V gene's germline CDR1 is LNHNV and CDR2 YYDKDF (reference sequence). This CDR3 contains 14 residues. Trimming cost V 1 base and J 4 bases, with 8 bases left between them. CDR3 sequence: CATSRGSLNQPQHF. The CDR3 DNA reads TGTGCCACCAGCAGAGGCAGCCTAAATCAGCCCCAGCATTTT.

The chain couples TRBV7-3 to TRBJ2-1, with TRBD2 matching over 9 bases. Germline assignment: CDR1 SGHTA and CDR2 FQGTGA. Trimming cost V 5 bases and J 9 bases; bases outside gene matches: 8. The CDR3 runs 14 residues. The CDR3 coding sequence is TGTGCCAGCAGCCCGACTAGCGGCACAGGTGAGCAGTTCTTC. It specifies CASSPTSGTGEQFF.

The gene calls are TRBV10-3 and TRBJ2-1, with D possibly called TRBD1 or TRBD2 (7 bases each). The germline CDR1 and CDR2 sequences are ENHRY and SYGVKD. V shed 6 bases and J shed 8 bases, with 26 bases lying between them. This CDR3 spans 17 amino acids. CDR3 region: CAISGPGGGAGYDEQFF. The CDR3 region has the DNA TGTGCCATCAGCGGCCCAGGGGGAGGGGCTGGATACGATGAGCAGTTCTTC.

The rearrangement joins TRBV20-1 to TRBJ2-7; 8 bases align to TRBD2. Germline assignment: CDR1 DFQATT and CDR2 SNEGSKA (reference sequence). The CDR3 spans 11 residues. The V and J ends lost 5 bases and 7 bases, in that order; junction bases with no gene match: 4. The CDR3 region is CSALTGGEQYF. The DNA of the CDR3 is TGCAGTGCTCTAACGGGGGGGGAGCAGTACTTC.

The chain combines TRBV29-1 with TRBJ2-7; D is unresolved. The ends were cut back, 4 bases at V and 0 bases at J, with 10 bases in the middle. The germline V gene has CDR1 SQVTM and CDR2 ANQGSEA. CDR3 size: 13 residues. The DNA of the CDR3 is TGCAGCGTTGCCAACGAGATCTCCTACGAGCAGTACTTC. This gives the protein CSVANEISYEQYF.

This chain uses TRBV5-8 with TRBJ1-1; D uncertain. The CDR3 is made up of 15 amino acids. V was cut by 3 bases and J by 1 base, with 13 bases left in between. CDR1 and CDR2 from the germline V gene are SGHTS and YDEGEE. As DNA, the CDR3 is TGTGCCAGCAGCTATGAAGAGGTGCGGAACACTGAAGCTTTCTTT. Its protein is CASSYEEVRNTEAFF. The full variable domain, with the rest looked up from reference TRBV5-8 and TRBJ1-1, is EAGVTQSPTHLIKTRGQQATLRCSPISGHTSVYWYQQALGLGLQFLLWYDEGEERNRGNFPPRFSGRQFPNYSSELNVNALELEDSALYLCASSYEEVRNTEAFFGQGTRLTVV.

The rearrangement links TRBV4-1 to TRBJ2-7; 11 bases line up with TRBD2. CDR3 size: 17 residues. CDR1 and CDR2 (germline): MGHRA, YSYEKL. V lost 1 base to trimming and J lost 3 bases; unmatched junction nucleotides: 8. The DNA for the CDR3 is TGCGCCAGCAGCCAAGTGCCCGGGACTAGCGGACACTACGAGCAGTACTTC. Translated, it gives CASSQVPGTSGHYEQYF.

The CDR3 bases are TGTGCCACCAGCAGACTCGGACGGGGCTCTGGAAACACCATATATTTT. Its protein is CATSRLGRGSGNTIYF. The rearrangement uses TRBV15 and TRBJ1-3, with D hard to call. This CDR3 region has 16 residues. CDR1 is LNHNV, CDR2 YYDKDF, per germline (reference sequence). V dropped 2 bases and J dropped 0 bases, with 11 bases sitting between them.

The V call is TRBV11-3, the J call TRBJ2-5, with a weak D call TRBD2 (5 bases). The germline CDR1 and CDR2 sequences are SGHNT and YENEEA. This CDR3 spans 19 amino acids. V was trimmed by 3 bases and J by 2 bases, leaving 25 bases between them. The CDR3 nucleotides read TGTGCCAGCAGCTTTCCTAGCATCAACCTCCTAGACGGGCAAGAGACCCAGTACTTC. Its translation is CASSFPSINLLDGQETQYF. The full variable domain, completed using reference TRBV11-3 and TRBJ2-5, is EAGVVQSPRYKIIEKKQPVAFWCNPISGHNTLYWYLQNLGQGPELLIRYENEEAVDDSQLPKDRFSAERLKGVDSTLKIQPAELGDSAVYLCASSFPSINLLDGQETQYFGPGTRLLVL.

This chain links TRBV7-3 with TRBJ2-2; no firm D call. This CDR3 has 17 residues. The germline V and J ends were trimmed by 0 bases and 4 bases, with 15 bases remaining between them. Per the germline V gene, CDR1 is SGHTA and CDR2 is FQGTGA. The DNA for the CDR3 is TGTGCCAGCAGCTTAACGCCCGGCAGTTCCTCCACCGGGGAGCTGTTTTTT. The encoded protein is CASSLTPGSSSTGELFF.

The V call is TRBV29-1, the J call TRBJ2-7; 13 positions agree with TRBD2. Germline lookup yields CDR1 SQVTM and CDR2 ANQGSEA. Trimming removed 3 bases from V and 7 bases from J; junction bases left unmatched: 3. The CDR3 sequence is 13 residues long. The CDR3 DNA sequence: TGCAGCGTTGAGACTAGCGGGAGGTATGAGCAGTACTTC. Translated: CSVETSGRYEQYF.

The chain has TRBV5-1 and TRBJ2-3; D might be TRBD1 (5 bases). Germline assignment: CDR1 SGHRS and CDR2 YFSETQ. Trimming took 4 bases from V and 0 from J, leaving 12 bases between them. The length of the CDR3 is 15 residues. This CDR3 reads CASSMTDFSTDTQYF. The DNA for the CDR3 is TGCGCCAGCAGCATGACAGACTTTAGCACAGATACGCAGTATTTT.

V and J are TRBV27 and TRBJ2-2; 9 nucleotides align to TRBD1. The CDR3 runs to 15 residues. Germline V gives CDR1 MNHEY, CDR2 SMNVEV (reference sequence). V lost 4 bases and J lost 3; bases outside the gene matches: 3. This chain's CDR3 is CASSSWTGDTGELFF. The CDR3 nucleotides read TGTGCCAGCAGTTCGTGGACAGGGGACACCGGGGAGCTGTTTTTT.